A selection of T cell receptor beta chains follows, all from one sample in a study of blood T cell repertoires in COVID-19. Some clones are missing from TCRdb's copy, which holds only in-frame ones; the method was immunoSEQ multiplex PCR. Found here are 95,000 to 150,000 clones, roughly 75% of them singletons; the top ten hold under 20%. Sequenced sample: peripheral blood. The receptor set was obtained from a man between 60 and 70 years old with active or convalescent COVID-19. CDR3s include the opening cysteine and the closing phenylalanine or tryptophan. A D gene is named only where the DNA matches it firmly. Clone size is shown for a subset of rows, as once, few, many or a class of expanded clone.

D	size	V	J	DNA	CDR3
TRBD2	-	TRBV19	TRBJ2-7	TGTGCCAGTACCCGGACTAGCGGGAGAGGAGAGCAGTACTTC	CASTRTSGRGEQYF
-	-	TRBV28	TRBJ1-2	TGTGCCAGCAGTTTAAGGGGGTCCTTTAACTATGGCTACACCTTC	CASSLRGSFNYGYTF
-	-	TRBV30	TRBJ1-2	TGTGCCTGGAGTGTACTCGACACCTATGGCTACACCTTC	CAWSVLDTYGYTF
-	-	TRBV4-3	TRBJ1-1	TGCGCCAGCAGCCCCTTTGGGGGGGACACTGAAGCTTTCTTT	CASSPFGGDTEAFF
-	-	TRBV2	TRBJ1-4	TGTGCCAGCAGTCGAAATACAGCGGCTCAAGAAAAACTGTTTTTT	CASSRNTAAQEKLFF
-	-	TRBV29-1	TRBJ1-5	TGCAGCGTTGAAGAGGGAGGACACAATCAGCCCCAGCATTTT	CSVEEGGHNQPQHF
-	few	TRBV5-1	TRBJ2-5	TGCGCCAGCAGCTTGGATGGGCGGGGCCCCGCGGCCCAGTACTTC	CASSLDGRGPAAQYF
-	-	TRBV3-1/TRBV3-2	TRBJ2-7	TGTGCCAGCAGCCAAGCCGCGGTGAGGTACTCCTACGAGCAGTACTTC	CASSQAAVRYSYEQYF
TRBD1	-	TRBV27	TRBJ1-5	TGTGCCAGCACCTTAAAGGCAGGGGGACGGCAGCCCCAGCATTTT	CASTLKAGGRQPQHF
-	-	TRBV7-2	TRBJ2-7	TGTGCCAGCAGCGCCTGGGGGGGGGCTCTAGACGAGCAGTACTTC	CASSAWGGALDEQYF
-	few	TRBV4-2	TRBJ2-2	TGTGCCAGCAGCCAAGAGGTACAGGACACCGGGGAGCTGTTTTTT	CASSQEVQDTGELFF
TRBD1	-	TRBV7-9	TRBJ1-1	TGTGCCAGCAGCATCGACAGGGGCCCCTCGAACACTGAAGCTTTCTTT	CASSIDRGPSNTEAFF
-	-	TRBV10-3	TRBJ2-7	TGTGCCATCACCCCTAGTTCCGGCTACGAGCAGTACTTC	CAITPSSGYEQYF
-	-	TRBV27	TRBJ1-1	TGTGCCAGCAGTTTATTCGGAGCGAACACTGAAGCTTTCTTT	CASSLFGANTEAFF
-	once	TRBV6-5	TRBJ2-1	TGTGCCAGTGGAAGGGGATCTGAGCAGTTCTTC	CASGRGSEQFF
TRBD2	-	TRBV27	TRBJ2-1	TGTGCCAGCAGTTTACCCCCGTCTAGCGGGACGGTAGACAATGAGCAGTTCTTC	CASSLPPSSGTVDNEQFF
TRBD1	-	TRBV18	TRBJ1-5	TGTGCCAGCTCACGAGGACAGGGCATTTATCAGCCCCAGCATTTT	CASSRGQGIYQPQHF
TRBD2	once	TRBV3-1/TRBV3-2	TRBJ2-2	TGTGCCAGCAGCCAAGCTGCAGCGGGATCCTTTTCGAACACCGGGGAGCTGTTTTTT	CASSQAAAGSFSNTGELFF
TRBD1	-	TRBV28	TRBJ2-3	TGTGCCAGCAGTCTGACAGGGCCCTCCTCGGATACGCAGTATTTT	CASSLTGPSSDTQYF
-	-	TRBV4-2	TRBJ1-4	TGTGCCAGCAGCCGCCAGGGTGGTGAAAAACTGTTTTTT	CASSRQGGEKLFF
TRBD2	-	TRBV4-2	TRBJ2-7	TGTGCCAGCAGCCAAGTGTCTAGCGGGAGCTACGAGCAGTACTTC	CASSQVSSGSYEQYF
-	-	TRBV19	TRBJ2-2	TGTGCCAGTAGAATAGACTACACCGGGGAGCTGTTTTTT	CASRIDYTGELFF
-	many	TRBV3-1/TRBV3-2	TRBJ2-7	TGTGCCAGCAGCCGGGACATAACCTACGAGCAGTACTTC	CASSRDITYEQYF
TRBD2	-	TRBV2	TRBJ2-4	TGTGCCAGCAGTCCAACTAGCGCCCCTCCGTTTAACATTCAGTACTTC	CASSPTSAPPFNIQYF
-	-	TRBV5-1	TRBJ2-3	TGCGCCAGCAGCTCGGAGCGGGATACGCAGTATTTT	CASSSERDTQYF
TRBD1	-	TRBV5-4	TRBJ2-3	TGTGCCAGCAGCTTGGCCGGCAGGGACAGGGGGCCAGATACGCAGTATTTT	CASSLAGRDRGPDTQYF
-	-	TRBV5-1	TRBJ1-1	TGCGCCAGCAGCTTGGCGGCAGGAAAAAGGAACACTGAAGCTTTCTTT	CASSLAAGKRNTEAFF
-	-	TRBV6-5	TRBJ1-6	TGTGCCAGCCAGGGTAATAATTCACCCCTCCACTTT	CASQGNNSPLHF
TRBD1	-	TRBV4-3	TRBJ1-1	TGCGCCAGCAGCCAAGAAACAGGGGCGGACACTGAAGCTTTCTTT	CASSQETGADTEAFF
-	-	TRBV21-1	TRBJ2-5	TGTGCCAGCAGCGATCCGGGACTACAAGAGACCCAGTACTTC	CASSDPGLQETQYF
-	-	TRBV7-3	TRBJ2-3	TGTGCCAGCAGCTTAGCGGAGTTAGATACGCAGTATTTT	CASSLAELDTQYF
-	-	TRBV19	TRBJ1-1	TGTGCCAGTAGTCCAGGGTACACCAACACTGAAGCTTTCTTT	CASSPGYTNTEAFF
-	-	TRBV9	TRBJ2-3	TGTGCCAGCAGCGCCCGGACAGCCCAAGGAGATACGCAGTATTTT	CASSARTAQGDTQYF
TRBD2	-	TRBV28	TRBJ2-1	TGTGCCAGCGGCCGCCCGGAGCGGGAGTTAGGGCAGTTCTTC	CASGRPERELGQFF
-	-	TRBV28	TRBJ1-2	TGTGCCAGCAGTTTAGACAGAGCCTATGGCTACACCTTC	CASSLDRAYGYTF
-	-	TRBV28	TRBJ2-2	TGTGCCAGCAGTGTACAGCCCAAAAGAGTCGGGGAGCTGTTTTTT	CASSVQPKRVGELFF
TRBD1	few	TRBV6-5	TRBJ1-1	TGTGCCAGCAGCAGACTAGGGGGCGCGGACACTGAAGCTTTCTTT	CASSRLGGADTEAFF
TRBD1	-	TRBV2	TRBJ1-4	TGTGCCAGCAAAGGACAGGGGTATGAAAAACTGTTTTTT	CASKGQGYEKLFF
-	-	TRBV7-9	TRBJ2-1	TGTGCCAGCAGCCATGACAGGCTGTTAAATGAGCAGTTCTTC	CASSHDRLLNEQFF
-	-	TRBV5-1	TRBJ1-4	TGCGCCAGCAGCGTCCCGGGGGGGGCCGGGGATGAAAAACTGTTTTTT	CASSVPGGAGDEKLFF
-	-	TRBV2	TRBJ1-1	TGTGCCAGTCTCAGGGAGAACACTGAAGCTTTCTTT	CASLRENTEAFF
TRBD2	-	TRBV3-1/TRBV3-2	TRBJ2-7	TGTGCCAGCAGCCAAGGTCAAGCGGGGGTCTTC	CASSQGQAGVF
-	-	TRBV11-3	TRBJ2-2	TGTGCCAGCAGCTTAGCGTCTACGTGGAACACCGGGGAGCTGTTTTTT	CASSLASTWNTGELFF
-	-	TRBV9	TRBJ1-4	TGTGCCAGCACCCCGGGAGGGGGTGACAATGAAAAACTGTTTTTT	CASTPGGGDNEKLFF
-	few	TRBV29-1	TRBJ2-5	TGCAGCGTTGAGGCTAGCATCCAAGAGACCCAGTACTTC	CSVEASIQETQYF
-	-	TRBV29-1	TRBJ2-2	TGCAGCGTAACGTCAACAGGGGGAGGGGCCGGGGAGCTGTTTTTT	CSVTSTGGGAGELFF
TRBD1	-	TRBV10-3	TRBJ2-5	TGTGCCATCAGATCCGGGACAGGGGGTCCAGAGACCCAGTACTTC	CAIRSGTGGPETQYF
TRBD1	-	TRBV9	TRBJ1-4	TGTGCCAGCAGCCCGGGACAGGGGGCTTTAGGGGCTAATGAAAAACTGTTTTTT	CASSPGQGALGANEKLFF
TRBD2	-	TRBV27	TRBJ2-7	TGTGCCAGCACCCCTCTAGCGGCCCCGTCCTACGAGCAGTACTTC	CASTPLAAPSYEQYF
-	-	TRBV11-1	TRBJ2-3	TGTGCCAGCAGCTTGGCAGGAGATACGCAGTATTTT	CASSLAGDTQYF
TRBD1	-	TRBV12-3/TRBV12-4	TRBJ2-5	TGTGCCAGCACTCGGACAGGGGGAGAGACCCAGTACTTC	CASTRTGGETQYF
-	-	TRBV7-2	TRBJ2-7	TGTGCCAGCAGCCCGGGTCGGTCCTACGAGCAGTACTTC	CASSPGRSYEQYF
TRBD1	once	TRBV5-1	TRBJ2-1	TGCGCCAGCATGCTCGGGACAGGGTCTTACAATGAGCAGTTCTTC	CASMLGTGSYNEQFF
TRBD1	-	TRBV7-3	TRBJ2-2	TGTGCCAGCAGCGCTCCAGGGGGATGGGCCGGGGAGCTGTTTTTT	CASSAPGGWAGELFF
-	-	TRBV2	TRBJ2-7	TGTGCCAGCAGGTACTCCTACGAGCAGTACTTC	CASRYSYEQYF
TRBD2	-	TRBV24-1	TRBJ2-7	TGTGCCACCAGTGATCCAACACCAACCGGGACTAAGGTCTACGAGCAGTACTTC	CATSDPTPTGTKVYEQYF
-	-	TRBV7-2	TRBJ2-2	TGTGCCAGCAGCTTTAGGAGAACGAACGGGGAGCTGTTTTTT	CASSFRRTNGELFF
-	-	TRBV12-3/TRBV12-4	TRBJ2-5	TGTGCCAGCAGTTTATCCCCCGTCGAGACCCAGTACTTC	CASSLSPVETQYF
-	few	TRBV7-2	TRBJ1-3	TGTGCCAGCAGCTTCCCCAGGGCGGACGGAAACACCATATATTTT	CASSFPRADGNTIYF